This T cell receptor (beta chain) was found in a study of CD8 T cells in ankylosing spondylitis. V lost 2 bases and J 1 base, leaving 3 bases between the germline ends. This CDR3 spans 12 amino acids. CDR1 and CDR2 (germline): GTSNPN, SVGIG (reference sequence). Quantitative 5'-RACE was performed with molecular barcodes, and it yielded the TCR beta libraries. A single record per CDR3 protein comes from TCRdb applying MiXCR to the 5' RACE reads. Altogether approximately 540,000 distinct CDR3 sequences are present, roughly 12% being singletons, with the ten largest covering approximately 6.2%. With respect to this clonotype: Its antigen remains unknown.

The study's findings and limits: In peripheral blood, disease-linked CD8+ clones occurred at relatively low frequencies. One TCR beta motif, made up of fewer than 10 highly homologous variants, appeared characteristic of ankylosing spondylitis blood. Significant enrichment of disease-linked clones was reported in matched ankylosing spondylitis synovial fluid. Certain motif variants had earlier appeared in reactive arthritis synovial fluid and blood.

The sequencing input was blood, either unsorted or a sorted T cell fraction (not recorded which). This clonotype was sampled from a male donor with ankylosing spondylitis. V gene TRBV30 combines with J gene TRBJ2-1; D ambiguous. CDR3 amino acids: CAWSPSYNEQFF. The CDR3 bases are TGTGCCTGGAGTCCATCCTACAATGAGCAGTTCTTC.